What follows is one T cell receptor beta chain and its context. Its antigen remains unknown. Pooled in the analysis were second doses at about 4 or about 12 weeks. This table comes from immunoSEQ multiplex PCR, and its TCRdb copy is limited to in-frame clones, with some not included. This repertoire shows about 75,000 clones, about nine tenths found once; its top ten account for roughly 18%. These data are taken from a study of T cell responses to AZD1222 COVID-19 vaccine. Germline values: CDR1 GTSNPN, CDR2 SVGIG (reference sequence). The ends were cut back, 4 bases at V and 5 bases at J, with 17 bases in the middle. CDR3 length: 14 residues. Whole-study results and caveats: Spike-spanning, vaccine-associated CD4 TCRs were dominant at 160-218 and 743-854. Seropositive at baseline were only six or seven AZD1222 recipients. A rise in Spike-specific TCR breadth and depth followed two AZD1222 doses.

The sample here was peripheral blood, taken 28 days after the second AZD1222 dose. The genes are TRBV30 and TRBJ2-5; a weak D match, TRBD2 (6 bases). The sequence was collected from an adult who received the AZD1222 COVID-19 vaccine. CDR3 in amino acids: CAWTLGGAAETQYF. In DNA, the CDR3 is TGTGCCTGGACTCTCGGGGGAGCAGCGGAGACCCAGTACTTC.